This TCR beta chain was retrieved from a study of blood T cell repertoires in COVID-19. Whole-study context: Both acute and convalescent COVID-19 samples were obtained from the United States, Italy and Spain. Sources were T cells, B-cell-depleted T cells, or PBMCs; the material itself was cDNA or gDNA.

The method was immunoSEQ multiplex PCR; TCRdb's version includes in-frame clones alone and lacks a portion of them. The sample comprises about 77,000 clones, more than 80% of which are singletons, and approximately 4.6% rests with the top ten. V was shortened by 4 bases and J by 14 bases, with 18 bases between the two germline ends. In germline, CDR1 is SEHNR, CDR2 FQNEAQ (reference sequence). The CDR3 totals 14 residues. The chain has TRBV7-9 and TRBJ1-6; D unclear. This TCR came from a woman in her 70s with acute or convalescent COVID-19. The sequencing sample was made of peripheral blood. The CDR3 is CASSSSDWGFTLHF. In nucleotides, the CDR3 is TGTGCCAGCAGCTCCTCGGACTGGGGATTCACCCTCCACTTT.